This T cell receptor beta chain was captured in a study of breast tumors, draining lymph nodes, adjacent tissues. Study-level points and caveats: Compared with lymph nodes, tumors were less diverse; compared with nontumor tissue, more.

This clonotype was found many times. Its antigen remains unknown. The CDR3 consists of 14 residues. V lost 8 bases and J 0 bases, leaving 11 bases between the germline ends. Germline V gives CDR1 MNHNY, CDR2 SVGAGI (reference sequence). The lymph nodes were axillary draining lymph nodes from breast cancer patients. TCRdb reprocessed the multiplex PCR reads via MiXCR and lists one record per CDR3 protein. The table has roughly 100,000 distinct CDR3 sequences, roughly 33% seen once. This clonotype was obtained from a female donor with breast cancer. Some clones in this sample may be carry-over from other donors' samples. Material: axillary lymph node tissue. This chain uses TRBV6-6 with TRBJ1-5; D is ambiguous. Here the CDR3 DNA reads TGTGCCAGCCTTGGGGAGTATAGCAATCAGCCCCAGCATTTT. Its translation is CASLGEYSNQPQHF.